The text below deals with one T cell receptor (beta chain). Its antigen is not identified. These data are taken from a study of graft-versus-host responses after intestinal transplantation. Study-wide background: Multivisceral, liver-intestinal, or isolated intestinal grafts went to recipients. Study results and caveats: Early declines in HvG clones that occurred post-transplant were associated with peak circulating GvH clone levels.

Looked up from germline, CDR1 is SGDLS and CDR2 is YYNGEE. This CDR3 comprises 16 residues. V was trimmed by 3 bases and J by 0 bases, leaving 13 bases between them. Profiled with immunoSEQ multiplex PCR; TCRdb holds only in-frame clones, not every one. The sample has fewer than 45,000 clones; about 89% are singletons. V and J are TRBV9 and TRBJ1-3; D ambiguous. The clonotype originates from a human patient who received an intestinal transplant, so some T cells may come from the graft donor. This specimen was PBMCs, taken 300 to 320 days after intestinal transplant. CDR3 protein: CASSDRTPNSGNTIYF. The CDR3 DNA reads TGTGCCAGCAGCGACCGGACGCCTAACTCTGGAAACACCATATATTTT.